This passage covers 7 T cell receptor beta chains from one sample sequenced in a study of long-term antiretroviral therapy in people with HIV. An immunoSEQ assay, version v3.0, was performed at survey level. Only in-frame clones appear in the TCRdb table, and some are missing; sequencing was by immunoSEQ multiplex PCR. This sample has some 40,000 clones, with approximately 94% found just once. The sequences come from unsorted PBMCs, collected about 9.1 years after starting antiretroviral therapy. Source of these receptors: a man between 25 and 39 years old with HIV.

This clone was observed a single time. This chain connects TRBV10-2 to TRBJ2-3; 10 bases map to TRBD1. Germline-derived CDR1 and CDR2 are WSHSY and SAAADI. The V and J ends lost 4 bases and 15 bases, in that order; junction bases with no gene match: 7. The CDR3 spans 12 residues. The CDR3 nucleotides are TGCGCCAGCAGTGGAGTTAGGGACAGGGGATATTTT. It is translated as CASSGVRDRGYF.

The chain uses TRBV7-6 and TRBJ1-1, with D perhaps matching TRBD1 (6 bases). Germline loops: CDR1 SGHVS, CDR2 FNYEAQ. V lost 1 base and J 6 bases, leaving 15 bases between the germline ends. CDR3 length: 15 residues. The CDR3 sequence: CASSLVVQGPSEAFF. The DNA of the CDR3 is TGTGCCAGCAGCTTAGTAGTACAGGGACCGTCTGAAGCTTTCTTT. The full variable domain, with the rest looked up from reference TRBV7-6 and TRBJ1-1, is GAGVSQSPRYKVTKRGQDVALRCDPISGHVSLYWYRQALGQGPEFLTYFNYEAQQDKSGLPNDRFSAERPEGSISTLTIQRTEQRDSAMYRCASSLVVQGPSEAFFGQGTRLTVV.

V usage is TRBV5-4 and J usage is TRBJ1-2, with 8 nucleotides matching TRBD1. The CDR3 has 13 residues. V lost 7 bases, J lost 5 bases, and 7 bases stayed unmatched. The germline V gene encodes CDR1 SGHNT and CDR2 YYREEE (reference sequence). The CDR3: CASRRRQGYGYTF. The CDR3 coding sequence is TGTGCCAGCCGAAGGAGACAGGGGTATGGCTACACCTTC.

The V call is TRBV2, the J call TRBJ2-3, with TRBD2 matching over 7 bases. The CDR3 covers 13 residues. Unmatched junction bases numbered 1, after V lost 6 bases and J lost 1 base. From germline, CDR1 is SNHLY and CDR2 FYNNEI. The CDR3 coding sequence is TGTGCCAGCAGCCGGGGGGGCACAGATACGCAGTATTTT. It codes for CASSRGGTDTQYF.

DNA for the CDR3: TGTGCCAGCAGACACAAAACAGGGGTGGGCTATGGCTACACCTTC. This gives the protein CASRHKTGVGYGYTF. The chain links TRBV25-1 to TRBJ1-2, with 7 bases identical to TRBD1. Germline assignment: CDR1 MGHDK and CDR2 SYGVNS. With 6 bases clipped from V and 4 bases from J, the junction kept 11 bases outside the gene matches. The CDR3 contains 15 residues.

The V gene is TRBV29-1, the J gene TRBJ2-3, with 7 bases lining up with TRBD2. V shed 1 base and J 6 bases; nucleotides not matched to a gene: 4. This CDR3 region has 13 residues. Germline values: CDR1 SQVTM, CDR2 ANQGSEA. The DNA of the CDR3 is TGCAGCGTTGAAGGATTAGCGGGCGATACGCAGTATTTT. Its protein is CSVEGLAGDTQYF.

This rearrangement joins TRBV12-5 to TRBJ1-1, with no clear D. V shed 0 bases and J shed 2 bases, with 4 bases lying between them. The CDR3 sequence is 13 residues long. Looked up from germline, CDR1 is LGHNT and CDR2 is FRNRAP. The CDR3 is CASGLVGNTEAFF. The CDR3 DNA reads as TGTGCTAGTGGTTTGGTAGGTAACACTGAAGCTTTCTTT. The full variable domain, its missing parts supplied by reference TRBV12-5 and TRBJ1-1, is DARVTQTPRHKVTEMGQEVTMRCQPILGHNTVFWYRQTMMQGLELLAYFRNRAPLDDSGMPKDRFSAEMPDATLATLKIQPSEPRDSAVYFCASGLVGNTEAFFGQGTRLTVV.